The 21 T cell receptor beta chains presented below share a single source sample, sequenced in a study of early T cells in non-severe SARS-CoV-2 infection. TCRdb fed the 5' RACE reads into MiXCR, producing one record per CDR3 protein. The sample yields around 57,000 distinct CDR3 sequences, 9.5% to 14% seen once. Sequencing input: whole blood. Receptors originate from an adult who was a healthcare worker with PCR-confirmed SARS-CoV-2 infection or an uninfected control (not recorded which).

This clonotype was counted at least ten times. The V call is TRBV6-2 or TRBV6-3, the J call TRBJ2-2; weak D call: TRBD2 (5 bases). The V and J ends lost 4 bases and 5 bases respectively, with 14 bases between them. CDR3 length: 15 amino acids. Germline V lookup: CDR1 MNHEY, CDR2 SVGEGT. The CDR3 DNA follows: TGTGCCAGCAGTTCCCTGCCTACGGGGACCGGGGAGCTGTTTTTT. The encoded protein is CASSSLPTGTGELFF.

This clonotype was seen ten or more times. The V call is TRBV29-1, the J call TRBJ1-1; weak D call: TRBD1 (6 bases). Germline CDR1 SQVTM, CDR2 ANQGSEA. V lost 5 bases and J 6 bases, leaving 16 bases between the germline ends. This CDR3 spans 13 amino acids. The CDR3 spells CSVPRTGLPEAFF. The CDR3, as DNA: TGCAGCGTTCCTCGAACAGGGTTACCTGAAGCTTTCTTT.

There are a few counts of this clonotype. The V and J genes are TRBV19 and TRBJ2-7; 7 nucleotides match TRBD1. Germline loops: CDR1 LNHDA, CDR2 SQIVND (reference sequence). V trimming: 4 bases; J trimming: 5 bases; junction bases outside the gene matches: 8. The CDR3 length is 14 residues. The CDR3: CASSTLTGIHEQYF. The CDR3 nucleotides read TGTGCCAGTAGTACCCTGACAGGGATCCACGAGCAGTACTTC.

This clonotype was counted ten times or more. V and J are TRBV20-1 and TRBJ2-5; D is perhaps TRBD2 (5 bases). The CDR3 contains 16 residues. V was trimmed by 1 base and J by 1 base, leaving 16 bases between them. CDR1 DFQATT and CDR2 SNEGSKA come from the germline V gene (reference sequence). For the CDR3, the DNA is TGCAGTGCTAGAGTCGACTACTCCTTTGGCCAAGAGACCCAGTACTTC. Its translation is CSARVDYSFGQETQYF.

This clonotype was observed at least ten times. This rearrangement joins TRBV20-1 to TRBJ2-7; tentative D call: TRBD2 (6 bases). CDR1 and CDR2 (germline): DFQATT, SNEGSKA (reference sequence). The CDR3 is made up of 16 amino acids. Trimming stripped 1 base from V and 1 base from J, with 17 bases between. The CDR3 loop reads CSARGPLGGGSYEQYF. CDR3 nucleotides: TGCAGTGCTAGAGGCCCTCTGGGGGGTGGTTCCTACGAGCAGTACTTC.

This clonotype was counted between two and nine times. This sequence joins TRBV2 and TRBJ2-3; D is unresolved. The ends were cut back, 6 bases at V and 4 bases at J, with 5 bases in the middle. Germline V gives CDR1 SNHLY, CDR2 FYNNEI. The CDR3 extends over 11 amino acids. CDR3 sequence reads: CASRQPDTQYF. The CDR3 DNA follows: TGTGCCAGCAGACAGCCAGATACGCAGTATTTT.

The gene calls are TRBV10-3 and TRBJ2-7; D gene uncertain. The CDR3 covers 13 residues. V lost 3 bases and J 1 base, leaving 7 bases between the germline ends. Germline-derived CDR1 and CDR2 are ENHRY and SYGVKD. The CDR3 nucleotides read TGTGCCATCAGTGAACCCAGGTCCTACGAGCAGTACTTC. This sequence encodes CAISEPRSYEQYF.

This clonotype was counted many times. V and J are TRBV20-1 and TRBJ2-5, with 8 bases aligning to TRBD2. The CDR3 loop spans 11 amino acids. V lost 7 bases and J lost 6; bases outside the gene matches: 4. Germline assignment: CDR1 DFQATT and CDR2 SNEGSKA (reference sequence). The CDR3 reads CSGVAGQTQYF. For the CDR3, the DNA is TGCAGTGGGGTAGCGGGACAGACCCAGTACTTC.

This clonotype was counted ten times or more. J is TRBJ2-7 and V is TRBV7-9; D is uncertain. V lost 5 bases to trimming and J lost 2 bases, with 10 bases between them. The CDR3 is 13 amino acids. Germline CDR1 is SEHNR and CDR2 is FQNEAQ (reference sequence). CDR3 nucleotide sequence: TGTGCCAGCAGCCCCAGTTCCGCCTACGAGCAGTACTTC. Its translation: CASSPSSAYEQYF. Full variable domain (missing parts from reference TRBV7-9 and TRBJ2-7): DTGVSQNPRHKITKRGQNVTFRCDPISEHNRLYWYRQTLGQGPEFLTYFQNEAQLEKSRLLSDRFSAERPKGSFSTLEIQRTEQGDSAMYLCASSPSSAYEQYFGPGTRLTVT.

About this clonotype itself: A much larger clone lies a single base off, so this may be a read error. The CDR3 reads CASAPWVGVDSPLHF. The CDR3 DNA follows: TGTGCCAGCGCTCCCTGGGTAGGGGTTGACTCACCCCTCCACTTT. This chain uses TRBV6-2 or TRBV6-3 with TRBJ1-6; the D gene is possibly TRBD1 (5 bases). The length of the CDR3 is 15 residues. From germline, CDR1 is MNHEY and CDR2 SVGEGT. The V gene lost 8 bases and the J gene lost 10 bases, with 21 bases spanning the gap.

This clonotype turned up a few times. The CDR3 sequence: CASSYSGRDQPQHF. CDR3 DNA: TGTGCCAGCAGTTACTCAGGCAGGGATCAGCCCCAGCATTTT. The rearrangement uses TRBV6-6 and TRBJ1-5, with D possibly being TRBD1 (5 bases). V lost 0 bases and J lost 5, with 8 bases in between. This CDR3 region has 14 residues. CDR1 is MNHNY, CDR2 SVGAGI, per germline (reference sequence).

This rearrangement joins TRBV20-1 to TRBJ1-3, with 7 bases identical to TRBD1. Germline V gives CDR1 DFQATT, CDR2 SNEGSKA (reference sequence). The CDR3 sequence is 14 residues long. V dropped 3 bases and J dropped 2; count of bases not matched to a gene: 4. The CDR3, as DNA: TGCAGTGCTAGGCAACAGGGGACTGGAAACACCATATATTTT. Amino acid sequence: CSARQQGTGNTIYF.

This clonotype was found many times. The V call is TRBV20-1, the J call TRBJ2-7, with 12 bases fitting TRBD1. This CDR3 contains 17 residues. Per germline, CDR1 DFQATT and CDR2 SNEGSKA (reference sequence). V trimming: 3 bases; J trimming: 2 bases; junction bases outside the gene matches: 11. The CDR3 coding sequence is TGCAGTGCTAGGATGAGGGACAGGGGGCGATTCACCTACGAGCAGTACTTC. It yields the protein CSARMRDRGRFTYEQYF.

In this sample, this clonotype turned up many times. The rearrangement joins TRBV12-3 or TRBV12-4 to TRBJ1-1; perhaps TRBD1 as D (6 bases). Trimming pared 6 bases from V and 3 bases from J, leaving 20 bases between. The CDR3 is made up of 16 amino acids. DNA for the CDR3: TGTGCCAGCAGGCGTGCCCCCAGGGGACTACACACTGAAGCTTTCTTT. This gives the protein CASRRAPRGLHTEAFF.

This clonotype was recorded a few times. The V call is TRBV12-5, the J call TRBJ1-2; no clear D gene. V gave up 1 base and J gave up 2 bases, with 8 bases separating them. There are 14 residues in the CDR3. Germline CDR1 reads LGHNT; CDR2 reads FRNRAP. DNA for the CDR3: TGTGCTAGTGGTTTGGGGACTTGGAACTATGGCTACACCTTC. Translation: CASGLGTWNYGYTF.

In its sample, this clonotype was seen a few times. The J gene is TRBJ2-3, the V gene TRBV11-3; TRBD2 might be the D (7 bases). This CDR3 has 14 amino acids. V lost 5 bases and J lost 4, with 13 bases in between. CDR1 and CDR2 from the germline V gene are SGHNT and YENEEA. In nucleotides, the CDR3 is TGTGCCAGCAGCGGGGGGGCCGGCGCAGATACGCAGTATTTT. Translating it yields CASSGGAGADTQYF.

This clonotype was seen many times. The CDR3 sequence is CASSDSGPSDEQFF. In DNA form, the CDR3 reads TGTGCCAGCAGTGATTCAGGACCGTCCGATGAGCAGTTCTTC. This rearrangement joins TRBV6-4 to TRBJ2-1; no clear D. Germline CDR1 and CDR2: MRHNA and SNTAGT. V shed 3 bases and J shed 8 bases, with 14 bases lying between them. The CDR3 covers 14 residues.

This clonotype has ten or more counts. This chain uses TRBV20-1 with TRBJ2-3; tentatively, D is TRBD2 (6 bases). V shed 4 bases and J shed 2 bases, with 16 bases lying between them. CDR3 length: 15 residues. From germline, CDR1 is DFQATT and CDR2 SNEGSKA (reference sequence). CDR3 nucleotide sequence: TGCAGTGCTACGGGTGCCGGGGGAACCACAGATACGCAGTATTTT. Translating it yields CSATGAGGTTDTQYF.

This clonotype came up many times. The chain has TRBV12-3 or TRBV12-4 and TRBJ2-7; D is tentatively TRBD1 or TRBD2 (6 bases each). Deletions cut 3 bases from V and 5 bases from J, with 8 bases between. The CDR3 covers 12 residues. The CDR3 loop is CASSLGGHEQYF. The DNA of the CDR3 is TGTGCCAGCAGTTTGGGGGGCCACGAGCAGTACTTC.

This clonotype was counted ten times or more. The chain carries TRBV5-1 and TRBJ2-7; D may be TRBD1 (5 bases). The ends were cut back, 2 bases at V and 3 bases at J, with 9 bases in the middle. CDR3 size: 13 residues. From germline, CDR1 is SGHRS and CDR2 YFSETQ. The DNA for the CDR3 is TGCGCCAGCAGCTTTCAGGGTGGCTACGAGCAGTACTTC. Amino acid sequence: CASSFQGGYEQYF.

Of note for this clonotype: This may come from a read error, since a much larger clone is one base off. The chain couples TRBV20-1 to TRBJ2-2, with D unclear. This CDR3 is built from 12 residues. The germline V gene has CDR1 DFQATT and CDR2 SNEGSKA (reference sequence). The CDR3 DNA follows: TGCAATGCTCGCCGACCCACCGGGGAGCTGTTTTTT. As protein: CNARRPTGELFF.